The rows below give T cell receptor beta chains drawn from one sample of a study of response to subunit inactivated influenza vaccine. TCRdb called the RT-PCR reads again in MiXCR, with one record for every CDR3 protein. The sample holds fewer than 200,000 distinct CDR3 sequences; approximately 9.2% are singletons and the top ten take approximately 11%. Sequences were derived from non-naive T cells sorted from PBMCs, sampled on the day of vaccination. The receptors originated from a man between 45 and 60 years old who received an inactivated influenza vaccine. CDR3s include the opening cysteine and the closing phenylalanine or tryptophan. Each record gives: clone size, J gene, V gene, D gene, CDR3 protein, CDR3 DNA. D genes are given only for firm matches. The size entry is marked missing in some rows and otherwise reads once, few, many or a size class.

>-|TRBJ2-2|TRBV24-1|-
CATSGRDRYNTGELFF
TGTGCCACCAGTGGGCGGGACCGTTATAACACCGGGGAGCTGTTTTTT
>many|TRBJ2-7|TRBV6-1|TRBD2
CASTGTSGLTYEQYF
TGTGCCAGCACCGGGACTAGCGGACTAACCTACGAGCAGTACTTC
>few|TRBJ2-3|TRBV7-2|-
CASSLGANRDTDTQYF
TGTGCCAGCAGCTTAGGGGCCAACAGAGACACAGATACGCAGTATTTT
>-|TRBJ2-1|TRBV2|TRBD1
CASVKGQGYSNEQFF
TGTGCCAGCGTAAAGGGACAGGGTTATAGCAATGAGCAGTTCTTC
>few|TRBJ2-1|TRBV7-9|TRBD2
CASSVGTTDGQFF
TGTGCCAGCAGCGTAGGGACTACAGACGGGCAGTTCTTC
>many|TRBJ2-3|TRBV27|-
CASRRLSADTQYF
TGTGCCAGCCGTCGGCTATCGGCAGATACGCAGTATTTT
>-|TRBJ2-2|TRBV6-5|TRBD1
CASSFVQGIGELFF
TGTGCCAGCAGTTTCGTACAGGGGATCGGGGAGCTGTTTTTT
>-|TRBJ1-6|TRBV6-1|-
CASSEALSNNRAPPLHF
TGTGCCAGCAGTGAAGCGCTTTCTAATAACAGGGCACCACCCCTCCACTTT
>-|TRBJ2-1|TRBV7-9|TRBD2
CASSVAGLSYNEQFF
TGTGCCAGCAGCGTAGCGGGGCTCTCCTACAATGAGCAGTTCTTC
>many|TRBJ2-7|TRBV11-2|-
CASSSFLSIGGSSYEQYF
TGTGCCAGCAGCTCCTTCCTTTCAATAGGGGGGAGCTCCTACGAGCAGTACTTC
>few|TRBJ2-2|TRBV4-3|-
CASSQWRGTTGELFF
TGCGCCAGCAGCCAATGGAGGGGGACCACCGGGGAGCTGTTTTTT
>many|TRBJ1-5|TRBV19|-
CASSMMGAGNQPQHF
TGTGCCAGTAGTATGATGGGGGCCGGAAATCAGCCCCAGCATTTT
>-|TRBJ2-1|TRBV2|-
CASISNRGNEQFF
TGTGCCAGCATTAGTAATAGAGGCAATGAGCAGTTCTTC
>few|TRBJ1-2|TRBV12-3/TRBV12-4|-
CASSLKSGAGYTF
TGTGCCAGCAGTCTGAAATCAGGGGCCGGCTACACCTTC
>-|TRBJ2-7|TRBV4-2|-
CASSQGDEAETRHF
TGTGCCAGCAGCCAAGGTGATGAGGCGGAAACGCGGCACTTC
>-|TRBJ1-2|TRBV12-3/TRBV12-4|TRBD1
CASSSDRVWGYTF
TGTGCCAGCAGTTCCGACAGGGTATGGGGCTACACCTTC
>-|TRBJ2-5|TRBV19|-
CASSIRAGLQETQYF
-
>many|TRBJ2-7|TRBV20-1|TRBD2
CSAYERLARTYEQYF
TGCAGTGCTTACGAACGACTAGCGAGAACCTACGAGCAGTACTTC
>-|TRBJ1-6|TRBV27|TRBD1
CASSSSRGPNSPLHF
TGTGCCAGCAGTTCATCCAGGGGGCCTAATTCACCCCTCCACTTT
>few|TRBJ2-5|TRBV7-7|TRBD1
CASSPTRTGAETQYF
TGTGCCAGCAGCCCCACGAGGACAGGAGCGGAGACCCAGTACTTC
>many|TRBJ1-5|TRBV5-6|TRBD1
CASSRQGGDQPQHF
TGTGCCAGCAGCCGACAGGGGGGAGATCAGCCCCAGCATTTT
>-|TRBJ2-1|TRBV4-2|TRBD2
CASSLSGDDRGEQFF
TGTGCCAGCAGCCTTAGCGGGGATGACCGGGGTGAGCAGTTCTTC